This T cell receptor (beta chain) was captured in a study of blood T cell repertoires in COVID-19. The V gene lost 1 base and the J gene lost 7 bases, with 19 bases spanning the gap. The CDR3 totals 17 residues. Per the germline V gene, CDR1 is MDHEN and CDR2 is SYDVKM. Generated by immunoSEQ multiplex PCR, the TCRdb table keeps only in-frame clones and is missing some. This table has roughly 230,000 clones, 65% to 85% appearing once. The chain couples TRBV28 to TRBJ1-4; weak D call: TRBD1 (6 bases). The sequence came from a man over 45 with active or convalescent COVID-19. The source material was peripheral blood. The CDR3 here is CASSLLVIGQYGEKLFF. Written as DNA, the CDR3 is TGTGCCAGCAGTTTATTGGTTATAGGACAGTATGGTGAAAAACTGTTTTTT.